Presented here are 26 T cell receptor beta chains from one specimen sequenced in a study of PD-L1 blockade in urothelial cancer. The time point here: peripheral blood 6 weeks after treatment start. TCRdb keeps only in-frame clones here, not all; method: immunoSEQ multiplex PCR. In the table there are 90,000 to 130,000 clones, around 90% of which are singletons. Specimen: PBMCs, collected around atezolizumab (anti-PD-L1) treatment. The receptors shown here come from a man between 60 and 75 years old with urothelial cancer.

This clone has only one observation. The chain uses TRBV7-2 and TRBJ2-7, with TRBD1 identical over 8 bases. This CDR3 is built from 15 residues. Trimming took 5 bases from V and 7 from J; bases not matched to a gene: 13. Germline assignment: CDR1 SGHTA and CDR2 FQGNSA. Written as DNA, the CDR3 is TGTGCCAGCAGCCCAGCAGCAGGGGGCAGAAGGGAGCAGTACTTC. Translated: CASSPAAGGRREQYF. Drawing the rest from reference TRBV7-2 and TRBJ2-7, the complete variable domain is GAGVSQSPSNKVTEKGKDVELRCDPISGHTALYWYRQSLGQGLEFLIYFQGNSAPDKSGLPSDRFSAERTGGSVSTLTIQRTQQEDSAVYLCASSPAAGGRREQYFGPGTRLTVT.

This clone was detected only once. The chain combines TRBV5-1 with TRBJ1-2, with unresolved D. Germline V gene lookup returns CDR1 SGHRS and CDR2 YFSETQ. This CDR3 has 15 amino acids. V lost 0 bases to trimming and J lost 3 bases, with 12 bases between them. The CDR3 is CASSLGGSIDYGYTF. The CDR3 DNA follows: TGCGCCAGCAGCTTGGGAGGGAGTATCGACTATGGCTACACCTTC.

In this sample, this clone turned up once. CDR3 coding DNA: TGTGCCAGCAGTCACCCGACGACGGTCCGGGGGGGCCCAGAGACCCAGTACTTC. This sequence encodes CASSHPTTVRGGPETQYF. This sequence joins TRBV5-4 and TRBJ2-5, with 8 bases identical to TRBD2. V dropped 5 bases and J dropped 4; count of bases not matched to a gene: 19. The CDR3 totals 18 residues. CDR1 and CDR2 from the germline V gene are SGHNT and YYREEE (reference sequence).

The chain couples TRBV5-1 to TRBJ2-7; possibly TRBD2 for D (6 bases). V was cut by 0 bases and J by 2 bases, with 18 bases left in between. The CDR3 consists of 17 residues. The germline CDR1 and CDR2 sequences are SGHRS and YFSETQ. CDR3 in amino acids: CASSLGAGSMGPYEQYF. The DNA for the CDR3 is TGCGCCAGCAGCTTGGGGGCGGGAAGTATGGGGCCCTACGAGCAGTACTTC.

The chain couples TRBV7-3 to TRBJ2-5; 12 nucleotides agree with TRBD2. V trimming: 5 bases; J trimming: 4 bases; junction bases outside the gene matches: 2. This CDR3 has 14 residues. Germline-derived CDR1 and CDR2 are SGHTA and FQGTGA. The CDR3 DNA is TGTGCCAGCAGCCCGACTAGCGGGAGAGAGACCCAGTACTTC. Residues: CASSPTSGRETQYF.

The chain recombines TRBV19 with TRBJ2-7; D perhaps matches TRBD1 (5 bases). V was shortened by 3 bases and J by 5 bases, with 11 bases between the two germline ends. The germline CDR1 and CDR2 sequences are LNHDA and SQIVND (reference sequence). The CDR3 loop spans 13 amino acids. The CDR3 DNA is TGTGCCAGTAGTATTCAGGGTGGGGACGAGCAGTACTTC. The encoded protein is CASSIQGGDEQYF.

V usage is TRBV10-3 and J usage is TRBJ2-7, with 11 bases fitting TRBD1. Trimming removed 6 bases from V and 2 bases from J; junction bases left unmatched: 6. The CDR3 runs 15 residues. Germline loops: CDR1 ENHRY, CDR2 SYGVKD. CDR3 coding DNA: TGTGCCATCAGCCCCGGGACAGGGGGGGCCTACGAGCAGTACTTC. Translating it yields CAISPGTGGAYEQYF.

The J gene is TRBJ1-2, the V gene TRBV28, with 7 bases identical to TRBD1. This CDR3 region has 15 residues. Germline V gene data show CDR1 as MDHEN and CDR2 as SYDVKM. The V gene end was trimmed by 4 bases and the J gene end by 1 base; junction bases not matched to a gene: 6. CDR3 bases: TGTGCCAGCAGTTCGAGGGACAGAGATAACTATGGCTACACCTTC. This encodes CASSSRDRDNYGYTF.

The CDR3: CASSEDRGLTNEKLFF. The CDR3 DNA follows: TGTGCCAGCAGTGAGGACAGGGGGTTAACTAATGAAAAACTGTTTTTT. The chain couples TRBV2 to TRBJ1-4; 10 nucleotides line up with TRBD1. Germline CDR1 is SNHLY and CDR2 is FYNNEI. The V gene end was trimmed by 3 bases and the J gene end by 1 base; junction bases not matched to a gene: 2. This CDR3 is built from 16 residues.

This rearrangement joins TRBV7-7 to TRBJ2-7, with 7 bases identical to TRBD1. This CDR3 comprises 16 residues. With 5 bases clipped from V and 0 bases from J, the junction kept 10 bases outside the gene matches. Germline CDR1 and CDR2: SSHAT and FNYEAQ (reference sequence). The CDR3, as DNA: TGTGCCAGCAGCCCATTAACAGGGGTAAGCTCCTACGAGCAGTACTTC. It encodes CASSPLTGVSSYEQYF.

The V call is TRBV10-3, the J call TRBJ2-7; unclear D gene. The CDR3 runs 14 residues. V lost 10 bases, J lost 3 bases, and 19 bases lay in between. CDR1 is ENHRY, CDR2 SYGVKD, per germline. The CDR3 sequence is CATQTSRLFYEQYF. The CDR3 region has the DNA TGTGCCACCCAGACCTCGAGGCTTTTCTACGAGCAGTACTTC.

The chain has TRBV5-1 and TRBJ2-3; 8 positions agree with TRBD2. The CDR3 is made up of 14 amino acids. With 2 bases clipped from V and 4 bases from J, the junction kept 3 bases outside the gene matches. Germline V gene lookup returns CDR1 SGHRS and CDR2 YFSETQ. DNA for the CDR3: TGCGCCAGCAGCTTCGGGGGGGACGCAGATACGCAGTATTTT. Its translation: CASSFGGDADTQYF. Looking up the rest from reference TRBV5-1 and TRBJ2-3 gives the full variable domain: KAGVTQTPRYLIKTRGQQVTLSCSPISGHRSVSWYQQTPGQGLQFLFEYFSETQRNKGNFPGRFSGRQFSNSRSEMNVSTLELGDSALYLCASSFGGDADTQYFGPGTRLTVL.

This clone has only a few counts. The chain joins TRBV19 to TRBJ1-2; weak D call: TRBD1 (6 bases). In germline, CDR1 is LNHDA, CDR2 SQIVND (reference sequence). The CDR3 contains 17 residues. Trimming pared 5 bases from V and 4 bases from J, leaving 23 bases between. For the CDR3, the DNA is TGTGCCAGTAGTCCTAGGAGTGGGGCAGGGGAGACCTATGGCTACACCTTC. Its protein is CASSPRSGAGETYGYTF.

The chain is built from TRBV28 and TRBJ2-7; possible D gene TRBD2, 6 bases. V lost 7 bases and J 2 bases, leaving 12 bases between the germline ends. The V gene's germline CDR1 is MDHEN and CDR2 SYDVKM. This CDR3 contains 13 residues. The CDR3 is CASMGGAPYEQYF. The CDR3 coding sequence is TGTGCCAGCATGGGCGGGGCCCCCTACGAGCAGTACTTC.

The genes are TRBV7-2 and TRBJ2-1; 7 bases line up with TRBD1. The CDR3 runs 15 residues. Germline V CDR1 and CDR2: SGHTA, FQGNSA. V gave up 3 bases and J gave up 0 bases; unmatched junction bases: 2. CDR3: CASSLTGTSYNEQFF. The CDR3 DNA reads TGTGCCAGCAGCTTGACAGGGACCTCCTACAATGAGCAGTTCTTC.

The genes are TRBV18 and TRBJ2-1; 8 nucleotides match TRBD2. Germline V gives CDR1 KGHSH, CDR2 LQKENI. The V and J ends lost 4 bases and 4 bases, in that order; junction bases with no gene match: 12. CDR3 length: 17 amino acids. In nucleotides, the CDR3 is TGTGCCAGCTCACGCCCGAGTAGCGGGGCAGCGTACAATGAGCAGTTCTTC. Residues: CASSRPSSGAAYNEQFF. Together with reference TRBV18 and TRBJ2-1, the CDR3 gives the full variable domain: NAGVMQNPRHLVRRRGQEARLRCSPMKGHSHVYWYRQLPEEGLKFMVYLQKENIIDESGMPKERFSAEFPKEGPSILRIQQVVRGDSAAYFCASSRPSSGAAYNEQFFGPGTRLTVL.

This clone was recorded once. V is TRBV6-6 and J is TRBJ2-7, with D possibly being TRBD1 (6 bases). The V gene's germline CDR1 is MNHNY and CDR2 SVGAGI (reference sequence). V gave up 8 bases and J gave up 3 bases, with 8 bases separating them. The CDR3 length is 11 residues. The CDR3 region is CASSRGYEQYF. For the CDR3, the DNA is TGTGCCAGCTCCAGGGGCTACGAGCAGTACTTC.

The chain employs TRBV7-3 and TRBJ2-3; D is uncertain. CDR1 and CDR2 (germline): SGHTA, FQGTGA. Trimming left V 8 bases short and J 0 bases short, with 9 bases between. The CDR3 loop spans 13 amino acids. CDR3 nucleotide sequence: TGTGCCAGCGGTACAGCTAGCACAGATACGCAGTATTTT. Translation: CASGTASTDTQYF.

The chain uses TRBV5-4 and TRBJ2-5, with 9 bases lining up with TRBD2. The tail of the sequence fits TRBJ2-7 better, so the J call may be wrong. Germline V gene sequence: CDR1 SGHNT, CDR2 YYREEE (reference sequence). The CDR3 length is 14 residues. The CDR3 protein is CASSSGTSPYEQYF. Here the CDR3 DNA reads TGTGCCAGCAGCTCCGGGACTAGCCCCTACGAGCAGTACTTC.

The chain is built from TRBV10-3 and TRBJ2-7, with 8 bases lining up with TRBD1. Germline-derived CDR1 and CDR2 are ENHRY and SYGVKD. The CDR3 runs 14 residues. V lost 2 bases and J lost 3; bases outside the gene matches: 3. The CDR3 DNA is TGTGCCATCAGTGAGGCGACAGGGGTCTACGAGCAGTACTTC. Protein: CAISEATGVYEQYF.

This rearrangement joins TRBV5-1 to TRBJ2-2, with D perhaps TRBD1 (6 bases). The CDR3 loop spans 14 amino acids. Trimming removed 0 bases from V and 5 bases from J, with 8 bases in between. Germline lookup yields CDR1 SGHRS and CDR2 YFSETQ. The CDR3 coding sequence is TGCGCCAGCAGCTTGGACAGGGTAACCGGGGAGCTGTTTTTT. Its protein product is CASSLDRVTGELFF. The full variable domain, rest sourced from reference TRBV5-1 and TRBJ2-2, is KAGVTQTPRYLIKTRGQQVTLSCSPISGHRSVSWYQQTPGQGLQFLFEYFSETQRNKGNFPGRFSGRQFSNSRSEMNVSTLELGDSALYLCASSLDRVTGELFFGEGSRLTVL.

This sequence joins TRBV7-2 and TRBJ2-2; 8 bases agree with TRBD2. This CDR3 comprises 17 residues. Germline lookup yields CDR1 SGHTA and CDR2 FQGNSA. The ends lost 0 bases at V and 2 bases at J; junction bases unmatched: 5. DNA for the CDR3: TGTGCCAGCAGCTTAGCGGAGGCGGGAGGAAACACCGGGGAGCTGTTTTTT. This codes for CASSLAEAGGNTGELFF. Full variable domain (rest looked up from reference TRBV7-2 and TRBJ2-2): GAGVSQSPSNKVTEKGKDVELRCDPISGHTALYWYRQSLGQGLEFLIYFQGNSAPDKSGLPSDRFSAERTGGSVSTLTIQRTQQEDSAVYLCASSLAEAGGNTGELFFGEGSRLTVL.

In this sample, this clone turned up once. V and J are TRBV9 and TRBJ2-1, with D possibly being TRBD1 (5 bases). CDR3 length equals 15 residues. Trimming shortened V by 0 bases and J by 7 bases, and 14 bases separated the two germline ends. Germline loops: CDR1 SGDLS, CDR2 YYNGEE. The CDR3 is CASSVGEGVPNEQFF. The DNA for the CDR3 is TGTGCCAGCAGCGTAGGGGAAGGGGTACCTAATGAGCAGTTCTTC.

The gene calls are TRBV5-4 and TRBJ1-4, with TRBD1 matching over 8 bases. V dropped 4 bases and J dropped 6; count of bases not matched to a gene: 8. The CDR3 length is 15 residues. Per the germline V gene, CDR1 is SGHNT and CDR2 is YYREEE (reference sequence). CDR3 coding DNA: TGTGCCAGCAGCCGGGGGTCAGGGGGCGATGAAAAACTGTTTTTT. The encoded protein is CASSRGSGGDEKLFF.

DNA of the CDR3: TGTGCCAGCAGCTTAGAGGGACAGGGGGACTACGAGCAGTACTTC. Its translation is CASSLEGQGDYEQYF. The V and J genes are TRBV7-3 and TRBJ2-7; 11 positions agree with TRBD1. The germline gives CDR1 SGHTA, CDR2 FQGTGA. V was clipped by 2 bases and J by 3 bases; unmatched bases: 3. The CDR3 runs to 15 residues.

The rearrangement links TRBV15 to TRBJ1-1; 8 nucleotides line up with TRBD1. Germline CDR1 reads LNHNV; CDR2 reads YYDKDF (reference sequence). The CDR3 runs 15 residues. The ends lost 5 bases at V and 5 bases at J; junction bases unmatched: 10. The DNA for the CDR3 is TGTGCCACCAGCCGGGAGTGGACAGGGAGAACTGAAGCTTTCTTT. This gives the protein CATSREWTGRTEAFF. The full variable domain, in which reference TRBV15 and TRBJ1-1 provide the parts outside the CDR3, is DAMVIQNPRYQVTQFGKPVTLSCSQTLNHNVMYWYQQKSSQAPKLLFHYYDKDFNNEADTPDNFQSRRPNTSFCFLDIRSPGLGDTAMYLCATSREWTGRTEAFFGQGTRLTVV.